Below are 23 T cell receptor beta chains sequenced from a single sample in a study of tumor and adjacent non-tumor tissue in lung cancer (dated by TCRdb to 2017 to 2018). RNA was extracted from bulk unsorted tissue and checked for quality with a NanoDrop ND-1000 and an Agilent 2100. Library method: multiplex PCR. The sequencer was an Illumina HiSeq 2500. Following protocols modified from ARM-PCR, the researchers constructed TCRbeta libraries through three rounds of nested PCR with primers (Table S4). TCRdb trimmed the raw reads at Q25, called clones with MiXCR and kept productive beta chains. Each entry is one CDR3 protein sequence, shown with its most common DNA and genes. The sample table shows roughly 150,000 distinct CDR3 sequences, and around 60% are seen once. Approximately 18% of the sample belongs to the ten largest clones. Sequenced: lung tumor tissue. These receptor sequences come from a man in his 60s with small cell lung cancer.

The rearrangement links TRBV12-3 or TRBV12-4 to TRBJ2-2, with a weak D call TRBD1 (5 bases). There are 13 residues in the CDR3. V lost 5 bases to trimming and J lost 4 bases, with 8 bases between them. The CDR3 reads CASSIRGTGELFF. The CDR3 DNA reads TGTGCCAGCAGTATAAGGGGCACCGGGGAGCTGTTTTTT.

Concerning this clonotype: In this CDR3 the conserved last residue, phenylalanine or tryptophan, is missing, so a read error is likely. The chain is built from TRBV20-1 and TRBJ2-7; 8 positions agree with TRBD2. J gave up 6 bases and V 2 bases, and 9 bases lay outside the gene matches. The CDR3 is 14 residues long. Germline values: CDR1 DFQATT, CDR2 SNEGSKA (reference sequence). CDR3 DNA: TGCAGTGCTAGATCCGGCGGGGGGACCTCCGAGCAGTACTCC. It translates to CSARSGGGTSEQYS.

Note on this clonotype: A much larger clone lies a single base off, so this may be a read error. The rearrangement joins TRBV20-1 to TRBJ1-2; D unclear. The CDR3 length is 15 residues. Germline V gene data show CDR1 as DFQATT and CDR2 as SNEGSKA (reference sequence). In nucleotides, the CDR3 is TGCAGTGCTAGAGAAGGTCCAGAGGACCTCTATGGCCACACCTTC. It yields the protein CSAREGPEDLYGHTF.

This chain uses TRBV11-2 with TRBJ1-2; no clear D. The length of the CDR3 is 12 residues. V lost 1 base and J 8 bases, leaving 8 bases between the germline ends. The V gene's germline CDR1 is SGHAT and CDR2 FQNNGV. CDR3 in DNA: TGTGCCAGCAGCTTAGGTCGAGGGGGCTACACCTTC. Translation gives CASSLGRGGYTF.

V is TRBV28 and J is TRBJ2-3; D perhaps matches TRBD1 (5 bases). Germline loops: CDR1 MDHEN, CDR2 SYDVKM. Trimming left V 8 bases short and J 0 bases short, with 12 bases between. The CDR3 has 14 amino acids. CDR3 bases: TGTGCCAGCTTTAACAGGCCTAGCACAGATACGCAGTATTTT. Translated: CASFNRPSTDTQYF.

As to this clonotype: Lacking the conserved final phenylalanine or tryptophan, this CDR3 likely reflects a read error. J is TRBJ2-3 and V is TRBV29-1; 7 bases align to TRBD1. The CDR3 is made up of 14 amino acids. Germline V gene data show CDR1 as SQVTM and CDR2 as ANQGSEA. With V trimmed by 5 bases and J by 2 bases, 7 bases remained unmatched. The CDR3 nucleotides are TGCAGCGTTCAACCGACAGGGATCACAGATACGCAGTATCTT. Its translation is CSVQPTGITDTQYL.

As to this clonotype: An end of the junction does not agree with germline; a read error may underlie this. The gene calls are TRBV20-1 and TRBJ2-3; TRBD2 agrees at 8 bases. CDR1 DFQATT and CDR2 SNEGSKA come from the germline V gene (reference sequence). The length of the CDR3 is 14 residues. CDR3 nucleotide sequence: TGCAGCCCCCGAGGCGGGAGGTGGGAAGATATGCAGTATTTT. It translates to CSPRGGRWEDMQYF.

This chain connects TRBV7-2 to TRBJ2-1, with 9 bases aligning to TRBD1. V shed 5 bases, J shed 3 bases, and the junction held 8 bases outside the gene matches. Germline CDR1 SGHTA, CDR2 FQGNSA. The CDR3 has 16 residues. The CDR3 bases are TGTGCCAGCAGCGGCACCGGGACAGGGAACTACAATGAGCAGTTCTTC. Encoded protein: CASSGTGTGNYNEQFF.

Turning to this clonotype: This sequence may be a read error, since a much larger clone differs from it by one base. The rearrangement links TRBV20-1 to TRBJ2-1; maybe TRBD2 (6 bases). The V gene lost 2 bases and the J gene lost 3 bases, with 8 bases spanning the gap. CDR1 DFQATT and CDR2 SNEGSKA come from the germline V gene (reference sequence). The CDR3 covers 13 residues. The CDR3 here is CSARSGSYNEQFF. The CDR3 DNA reads TGCAGTGCTAGATCCGGGAGCTACAATGAGCAGTTCTTC.

The chain links TRBV18 to TRBJ2-7; a possible D gene is TRBD2 (5 bases). V shed 6 bases and J shed 0 bases, with 12 bases lying between them. CDR1 is KGHSH, CDR2 LQKENI, per germline. The CDR3 is made up of 14 amino acids. CDR3 sequence reads: CASSLSGNSYEQYF. The CDR3 coding sequence is TGTGCCAGCTCCCTGTCGGGAAACTCCTACGAGCAGTACTTC. Supplemented by reference TRBV18 and TRBJ2-7, the full variable domain reads NAGVMQNPRHLVRRRGQEARLRCSPMKGHSHVYWYRQLPEEGLKFMVYLQKENIIDESGMPKERFSAEFPKEGPSILRIQQVVRGDSAAYFCASSLSGNSYEQYFGPGTRLTVT.

For this clonotype: At one end, the junction sequence differs from germline, possibly due to a read error. The rearrangement joins TRBV11-2 to TRBJ2-2; 8 bases agree with TRBD1. Germline CDR1 and CDR2: SGHAT and FQNNGV. CDR3 length: 14 amino acids. The CDR3, as DNA: TGTGCCAGCAGCATGTACAGGGGGGTCGGGCAGCTGTTTTTT. It codes for CASSMYRGVGQLFF.

Concerning this clonotype itself: The CDR3 carries no conserved terminal phenylalanine or tryptophan, so it likely arises from a read error. The rearrangement links TRBV12-3 or TRBV12-4 to TRBJ1-2; tentative D call: TRBD1 (6 bases). The CDR3 has 14 residues. V was shortened by 4 bases and J by 8 bases, with 17 bases between the two germline ends. For the CDR3, the DNA is TGTGCCAGCAGTTCCCCCCAAAGGGGGAAAGGCTACACCTCC. Protein sequence: CASSSPQRGKGYTS.

This clonotype was recorded a few times. A clone one base away is much larger, so this may be a read error. The V and J genes are TRBV12-3 or TRBV12-4 and TRBJ2-5, with TRBD1 matching 8 bases. The J segment lost 2 bases and the V segment lost 6 bases, leaving 2 bases of the junction unmatched. The CDR3 extends over 13 amino acids. CDR3 DNA: TGTGCCAGCAGGGGACAGGTTCAAGAGACCCAGTACTTC. Amino acids: CASRGQVQETQYF.

A word on this clonotype: A much bigger clone sits one base away, suggesting this may be a read error. This sequence joins TRBV12-3 or TRBV12-4 and TRBJ2-4, with 8 positions matching TRBD1. V lost 6 bases and J lost 6; bases outside the gene matches: 10. This CDR3 region has 15 residues. DNA for the CDR3: TGTGCCAGCAGCCGGACAGGGACCCTCGGAAACATTCAGTACTTC. Translating gives CASSRTGTLGNIQYF.

About this clonotype: A much larger clone differs by one base, so this may be a read error. The chain carries TRBV6-1 and TRBJ2-3; D unclear. Germline CDR1 and CDR2: MNHNS and SASEGT. Trimming took 1 base from V and 6 from J, leaving 8 bases between them. CDR3 size: 13 residues. CDR3 sequence (DNA): TGTGCCAGCAGTGAAGATTCCATCGATACGCAGTATTTT. As protein: CASSEDSIDTQYF.

This clonotype came up once. The missing conserved phenylalanine or tryptophan at the end of this CDR3 makes a read error likely. DNA for the CDR3: TGCAATGCCTACAGCAGGGACAACGGAGGGGAGACCCAGTACCTC. Its protein product is CNAYSRDNGGETQYL. The chain recombines TRBV20-1 with TRBJ2-5; D is tentatively TRBD1 or TRBD2 (6 bases each). Germline loops: CDR1 DFQATT, CDR2 SNEGSKA (reference sequence). The CDR3 contains 15 residues.

For this clonotype: One junction end does not reproduce the germline sequence, and a read error may be involved. V and J are TRBV11-1 and TRBJ2-1; maybe TRBD1 (6 bases). The CDR3 extends over 15 amino acids. Germline V lookup: CDR1 SGHAT, CDR2 FQDESV (reference sequence). The DNA of the CDR3 is TGTGCCAGCAGCCCCCCCGGCCAGGGGTTGAGTGAGCAGTTTTTC. This sequence encodes CASSPPGQGLSEQFF.

As to this clonotype: The DNA is left out, because the CDR3 cannot be placed on it with certainty; the CDR3 is given as TCRdb lists it. The chain links TRBV6-1 to TRBJ1-3. The CDR3 is made up of 15 amino acids, end residues included. Germline CDR1 and CDR2: MNHNS and SASEGT. The CDR3 sequence: CASSPIVGQGNTIHF.

In this sample, this clonotype turned up many times. This sequence joins TRBV13 and TRBJ2-1; D may correspond to TRBD1 or TRBD2 (6 bases each). Germline CDR1 PRHDT, CDR2 FYEKMQ (reference sequence). This CDR3 is 13 amino acids long. Trimming cost V 5 bases and J 9 bases, with 14 bases left between them. CDR3 region: CASSARGLPEQFF. The DNA for the CDR3 is TGTGCCAGCAGCGCCCGGGGGCTGCCTGAGCAGTTCTTC.

Note on this clonotype: One base away lies a much larger clone, so this may be a sequencing read error. This chain links TRBV6-1 with TRBJ2-2, with D perhaps TRBD2 (5 bases). The ends were cut back, 7 bases at V and 2 bases at J, with 11 bases in the middle. The CDR3 sequence is 14 residues long. Germline CDR1 MNHNS, CDR2 SASEGT. The DNA of the CDR3 is TGTGCCAGCAAGAATAGCGCAAACACCGGGGAGCTGTTTTTT. It codes for CASKNSANTGELFF.

As for this clonotype: The CDR3 ends on some other residue instead of the conserved phenylalanine or tryptophan, so this is likely a read error. J is TRBJ2-2 and V is TRBV11-2, with 16 bases lining up with TRBD2. CDR3 length: 19 amino acids. Germline V gives CDR1 SGHAT, CDR2 FQNNGV. CDR3 nucleotides: TGTGCTAGCAACCCTGGGACTAGCGGGAGGGCCATAAACACCGGGGAACTGTTTCTT. As protein: CASNPGTSGRAINTGELFL.

The CDR3 is CGPGRRFYEQYF. The CDR3 DNA reads as TGTGGACCAGGCAGGAGATTTTACGAGCAGTACTTC. The chain couples TRBV7-2 to TRBJ2-7; D is ambiguous. Germline V gives CDR1 SGHTA, CDR2 FQGNSA. The CDR3 spans 12 residues.

On this clonotype itself: A much larger clone lies one base from this, so it may be a read error. The chain recombines TRBV20-1 with TRBJ2-7; D unresolved. This CDR3 is built from 12 residues. Germline V gives CDR1 DFQATT, CDR2 SNEGSKA (reference sequence). The CDR3 protein is CNARTVSYEQYF. The DNA for the CDR3 is TGCAATGCTAGAACCGTTTCCTACGAGCAGTACTTC.